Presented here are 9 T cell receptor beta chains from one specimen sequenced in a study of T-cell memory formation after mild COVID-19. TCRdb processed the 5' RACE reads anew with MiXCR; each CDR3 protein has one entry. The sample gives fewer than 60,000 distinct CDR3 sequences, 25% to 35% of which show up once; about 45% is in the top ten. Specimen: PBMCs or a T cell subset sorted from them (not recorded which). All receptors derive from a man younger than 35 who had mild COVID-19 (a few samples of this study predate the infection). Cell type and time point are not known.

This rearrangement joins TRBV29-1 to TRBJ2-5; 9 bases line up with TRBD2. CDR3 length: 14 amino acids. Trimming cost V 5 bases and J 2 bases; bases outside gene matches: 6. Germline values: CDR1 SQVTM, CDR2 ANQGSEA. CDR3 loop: CSVPLAGDQETQYF. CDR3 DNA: TGCAGCGTTCCATTAGCGGGGGATCAAGAGACCCAGTACTTC.

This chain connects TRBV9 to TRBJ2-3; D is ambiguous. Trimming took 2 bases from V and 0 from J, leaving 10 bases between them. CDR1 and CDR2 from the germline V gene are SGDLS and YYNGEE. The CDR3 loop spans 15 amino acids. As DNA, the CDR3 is TGTGCCAGCAGCGTCCTGCGTACTAGCACAGATACGCAGTATTTT. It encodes CASSVLRTSTDTQYF.

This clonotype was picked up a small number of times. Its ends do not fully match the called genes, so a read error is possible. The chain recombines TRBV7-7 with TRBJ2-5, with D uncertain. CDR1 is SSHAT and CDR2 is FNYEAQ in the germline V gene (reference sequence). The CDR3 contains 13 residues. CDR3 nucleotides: TGTGCTAGCAGCGCAAATAATCAAGAGACCCAGTACTTC. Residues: CASSANNQETQYF.

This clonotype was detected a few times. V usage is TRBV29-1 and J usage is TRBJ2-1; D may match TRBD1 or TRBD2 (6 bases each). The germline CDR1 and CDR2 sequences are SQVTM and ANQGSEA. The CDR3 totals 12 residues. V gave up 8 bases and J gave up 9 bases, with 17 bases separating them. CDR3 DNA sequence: TGCAGCTTCCTGGACGGGGGCGGTGAGCAGTTCTTC. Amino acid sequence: CSFLDGGGEQFF.

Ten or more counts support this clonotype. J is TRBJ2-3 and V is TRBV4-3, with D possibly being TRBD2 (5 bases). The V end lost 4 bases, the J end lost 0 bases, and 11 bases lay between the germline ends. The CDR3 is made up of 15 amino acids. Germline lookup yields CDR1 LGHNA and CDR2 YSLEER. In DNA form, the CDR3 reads TGCGCCAGCAGCCTAGAGGGCATGAGCACAGATACGCAGTATTTT. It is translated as CASSLEGMSTDTQYF.

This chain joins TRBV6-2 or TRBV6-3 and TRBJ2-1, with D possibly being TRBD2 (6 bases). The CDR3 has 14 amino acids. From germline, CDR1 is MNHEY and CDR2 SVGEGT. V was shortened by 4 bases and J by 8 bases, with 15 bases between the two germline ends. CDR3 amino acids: CASSSRLGVYEQFF. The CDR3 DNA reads TGTGCCAGCAGTTCGAGACTAGGGGTCTATGAGCAGTTCTTC.

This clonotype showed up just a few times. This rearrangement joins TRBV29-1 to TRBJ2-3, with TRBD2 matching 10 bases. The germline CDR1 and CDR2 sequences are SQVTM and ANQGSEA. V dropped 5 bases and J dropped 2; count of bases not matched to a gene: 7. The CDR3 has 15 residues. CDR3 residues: CSVQLAGEYTDTQYF. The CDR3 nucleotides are TGCAGCGTTCAGCTAGCGGGGGAGTACACAGATACGCAGTATTTT.

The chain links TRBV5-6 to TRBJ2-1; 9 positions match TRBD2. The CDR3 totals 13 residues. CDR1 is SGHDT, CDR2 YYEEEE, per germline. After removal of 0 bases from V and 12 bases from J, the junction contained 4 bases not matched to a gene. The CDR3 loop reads CASSLGLADPQFF. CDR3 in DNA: TGTGCCAGCAGCTTGGGACTAGCGGACCCGCAGTTCTTC.

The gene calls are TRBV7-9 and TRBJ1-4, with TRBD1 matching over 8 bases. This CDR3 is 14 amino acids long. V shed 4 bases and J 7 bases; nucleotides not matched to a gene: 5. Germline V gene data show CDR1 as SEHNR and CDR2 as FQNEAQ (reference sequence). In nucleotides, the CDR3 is TGTGCCAGCAGCTCGACAGGGGCCCCTGAAAAACTGTTTTTT. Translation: CASSSTGAPEKLFF.